What follows are 24 T cell receptor beta chains derived from one specimen sequenced in a study of identical twins (dated by TCRdb to 2015 to 2016). The library was produced with 5' RACE. The sequencer was an Illumina HiSeq 2000. TCRdb reanalyzed the raw reads on its own, using fastp at Q25 for trimming and MiXCR for clone calling, and kept in-frame beta chains. One record per CDR3 amino acid sequence lists the most common genes and DNA. This sample is represented by 240,000 or so distinct CDR3 sequences; roughly 10% of them were singletons. The ten biggest clones cover 8% to 10% of the sample. What was sequenced was memory T cells sorted from blood. The cell subset or site label for this specimen denotes: CD45RO+ enriched T cells. These receptors all stem from a man aged 50 or older in good health.

This clonotype was found a few times. The rearrangement links TRBV6-2 or TRBV6-3 to TRBJ1-5; D remains ambiguous. CDR1 MNHEY and CDR2 SVGEGT come from the germline V gene. The CDR3 covers 16 residues. V dropped 5 bases and J dropped 2 bases, with 16 bases sitting between them. Here the CDR3 DNA reads TGTGCCAGCAGTATTACCAACTCGGGTGGCAATCAGCCCCAGCATTTT. This translates into CASSITNSGGNQPQHF.

This clonotype has more than one count but fewer than ten. The V call is TRBV14, the J call TRBJ1-1; 9 bases line up with TRBD1. This CDR3 contains 13 residues. After removal of 5 bases from V and 3 bases from J, the junction contained 1 base not matched to a gene. Germline V CDR1 and CDR2: SGHDN, FVKESK. The CDR3 sequence: CASSWDRDTEAFF. CDR3 sequence (DNA): TGTGCCAGCAGCTGGGACAGGGACACTGAAGCTTTCTTT.

This clonotype has a count of ten or more. V is TRBV5-1 and J is TRBJ2-7, with 7 bases lining up with TRBD1. J was trimmed by 3 bases and V by 1 base; bases with no gene match: 4. CDR1 SGHRS and CDR2 YFSETQ come from the germline V gene. This CDR3 contains 14 residues. The chain's CDR3 is CASSLSTGIYEQYF. The CDR3 DNA is TGCGCCAGCAGCTTGTCGACAGGGATCTACGAGCAGTACTTC.

In its sample, this clonotype was seen many times. The J gene is TRBJ2-5, the V gene TRBV7-9; D unresolved. This CDR3 has 15 residues. V dropped 1 base and J dropped 4 bases, with 13 bases sitting between them. Per germline, CDR1 SEHNR and CDR2 FQNEAQ (reference sequence). The CDR3 coding sequence is TGTGCCAGCAGCTTAGGGCTCCGACGGGTAGAGACCCAGTACTTC. It encodes CASSLGLRRVETQYF.

This clonotype was detected ten times or more. This chain connects TRBV20-1 to TRBJ2-1; 13 nucleotides line up with TRBD2. Trimming at V came to 3 bases and at J to 2 bases, leaving 1 base not matched to a gene. CDR1 is DFQATT and CDR2 is SNEGSKA in the germline V gene (reference sequence). The CDR3 consists of 15 residues. The CDR3 region has the DNA TGCAGTGCTAGGACTAGCGGGAGGACCTACAATGAGCAGTTCTTC. Encoded protein: CSARTSGRTYNEQFF.

The chain uses TRBV4-3 and TRBJ1-5; D uncertain. The CDR3 is 15 amino acids. Trimming stripped 0 bases from V and 2 bases from J, with 8 bases between. The germline V gene has CDR1 LGHNA and CDR2 YSLEER. In nucleotides, the CDR3 is TGCGCCAGCAGCCAAGAACATACAGGCAATCAGCCCCAGCATTTT. As protein: CASSQEHTGNQPQHF.

This clonotype was detected ten times or more. The chain couples TRBV3-1 to TRBJ2-1; 7 bases map to TRBD2. The germline CDR1 and CDR2 sequences are LGHDT and YNNKEL (reference sequence). The V and J ends lost 1 base and 13 bases, in that order; junction bases with no gene match: 7. CDR3 length equals 13 residues. The DNA for the CDR3 is TGTGCCAGCAGCCAAGGTAGGGCGGGAGCTCAGTTCTTC. Residues: CASSQGRAGAQFF.

This clonotype has more than one count but fewer than ten. This chain connects TRBV6-1 to TRBJ2-1; 13 nucleotides agree with TRBD2. CDR1 is MNHNS, CDR2 SASEGT, per germline. V lost 6 bases to trimming and J lost 0 bases; unmatched junction nucleotides: 8. The CDR3 is 18 amino acids. The CDR3 bases are TGTGCCAGCAGGTCCGGGACTAGCGGGACGAGCTCCTACAATGAGCAGTTCTTC. Translation: CASRSGTSGTSSYNEQFF.

This clonotype has a count of ten or more. V and J are TRBV12-3 or TRBV12-4 and TRBJ2-7; TRBD1 is a possible D gene (6 bases). The CDR3 loop spans 14 amino acids. V lost 5 bases and J 2 bases, leaving 13 bases between the germline ends. The CDR3 loop is CASSAGRTAYEQYF. CDR3 nucleotide sequence: TGTGCCAGCAGTGCGGGCAGGACAGCCTACGAGCAGTACTTC.

The CDR3 bases are TGTGCCAGCTCACCGGCAGGGCGAGATCAGCCCCAGCATTTT. Translating gives CASSPAGRDQPQHF. J is TRBJ1-5 and V is TRBV18, with TRBD1 as a possible D gene (5 bases). The CDR3 runs to 14 residues. In germline, CDR1 is KGHSH, CDR2 LQKENI. V lost 3 bases and J lost 5, with 11 bases in between.

The table lists this clonotype with a few counts. This chain connects TRBV2 to TRBJ2-3, with 11 bases aligning to TRBD1. From germline, CDR1 is SNHLY and CDR2 FYNNEI. The CDR3 loop spans 14 amino acids. Trimming removed 4 bases from V and 5 bases from J; junction bases left unmatched: 2. CDR3 nucleotides: TGTGCCAGCAGTGGGACAGGGGGCGTAGATACGCAGTATTTT. It specifies CASSGTGGVDTQYF.

This clonotype was found many times. This chain uses TRBV12-3 or TRBV12-4 with TRBJ1-5, with D possibly TRBD1 on 5 matching bases. The CDR3 has 13 amino acids. V lost 7 bases, J lost 2 bases, and 9 bases lay in between. The CDR3 loop reads CASTRDGNQPQHF. The CDR3 DNA is TGTGCCAGCACCAGGGACGGCAATCAGCCCCAGCATTTT.

This clonotype was picked up many times. This chain uses TRBV21-1 with TRBJ2-5; no DNA check was done on the table's D call, TRBD1. TRBV21-1 is recorded as a pseudogene. This CDR3 comprises 21 residues. The CDR3 is CASSKALSTGWTPGNQETQYF. Here the CDR3 DNA reads TGTGCCAGCAGCAAAGCGCTTTCGACAGGTTGGACCCCAGGGAACCAAGAGACCCAGTACTTC.

The chain recombines TRBV12-3 or TRBV12-4 with TRBJ2-5, with 12 positions matching TRBD1. The CDR3 length is 15 residues. J gave up 4 bases and V 9 bases, and 9 bases lay outside the gene matches. The CDR3 DNA reads TGTGCCAGAAGCCCGGGACAGGGGGCTGGAGAGACCCAGTACTTC. Its translation is CARSPGQGAGETQYF.

This clonotype was picked up a small number of times. The V call is TRBV10-3, the J call TRBJ2-7; tentative D call: TRBD1 (5 bases). Germline loops: CDR1 ENHRY, CDR2 SYGVKD. V dropped 10 bases and J dropped 2 bases, with 12 bases sitting between them. There are 12 residues in the CDR3. CDR3: CATQQEAYEQYF. The CDR3 DNA reads as TGTGCCACCCAACAGGAAGCCTACGAGCAGTACTTC.

This clonotype was seen at least ten times. The chain couples TRBV4-2 to TRBJ2-6, with 8 bases matching TRBD2. Germline V CDR1 and CDR2: LGHNA, YNFKEQ. The CDR3 totals 17 residues. The ends lost 1 base at V and 2 bases at J; junction bases unmatched: 4. Here the CDR3 DNA reads TGTGCCAGCAGCCAAGTCGGCGGGAGGACTGGGGCCAACGTCCTGACTTTC. Residues: CASSQVGGRTGANVLTF.

The CDR3 loop reads CASSLSPVKHTDTQYF. CDR3 bases: TGTGCCAGCAGCTTAAGCCCGGTCAAGCACACAGATACGCAGTATTTT. The chain joins TRBV7-2 to TRBJ2-3; D unclear. Looked up from germline, CDR1 is SGHTA and CDR2 is FQGNSA. V was shortened by 2 bases and J by 2 bases, with 14 bases between the two germline ends. The length of the CDR3 is 16 residues.

This clonotype has ten or more counts. This rearrangement joins TRBV5-1 to TRBJ2-3; TRBD2 matches at 12 bases. Germline CDR1 and CDR2: SGHRS and YFSETQ. V dropped 4 bases and J dropped 2; count of bases not matched to a gene: 5. The length of the CDR3 is 16 residues. The CDR3 region is CASSPRTSGVTDTQYF. CDR3 nucleotide sequence: TGCGCCAGCAGCCCACGGACTAGCGGGGTCACAGATACGCAGTATTTT.

This clonotype showed up many times. The chain combines TRBV10-2 with TRBJ1-2; 8 nucleotides line up with TRBD1. The CDR3 loop spans 13 amino acids. Trimming took 2 bases from V and 5 from J; bases not matched to a gene: 1. From germline, CDR1 is WSHSY and CDR2 SAAADI. This CDR3 is CASSEDRGYGYTF. CDR3 DNA sequence: TGCGCCAGCAGTGAGGACAGGGGTTATGGCTACACCTTC.

This clonotype occurred many times. This chain links TRBV5-1 with TRBJ2-5, with D possibly being TRBD1 (7 bases). The CDR3 sequence is 15 residues long. Looked up from germline, CDR1 is SGHRS and CDR2 is YFSETQ. Trimming took off 4 bases at V and 2 bases at J, with 15 bases between the two ends. The CDR3 loop reads CASSPAGQQQETQYF. For the CDR3, the DNA is TGCGCCAGCAGCCCGGCGGGACAGCAACAAGAGACCCAGTACTTC.

The chain couples TRBV4-3 to TRBJ2-7; D may be TRBD1 (5 bases). Germline loops: CDR1 LGHNA, CDR2 YSLEER. Trimming pared 1 base from V and 2 bases from J, leaving 9 bases between. CDR3 length equals 14 residues. The CDR3 protein is CASSQVGQTYEQYF. The CDR3 DNA sequence: TGCGCCAGCAGCCAAGTCGGACAAACCTACGAGCAGTACTTC.

V usage is TRBV30 and J usage is TRBJ2-3, with 10 bases identical to TRBD2. Looked up from germline, CDR1 is GTSNPN and CDR2 is SVGIG (reference sequence). The CDR3 totals 16 residues. V shed 3 bases, J shed 9 bases, and the junction held 15 bases outside the gene matches. The CDR3 DNA reads TGTGCCTGGAGGCCCAGGACTAGCGGCTTTGAGGGGACGCAGTATTTT. This encodes CAWRPRTSGFEGTQYF. The variable domain in full, with the rest retrieved from reference TRBV30 and TRBJ2-3, is SQTIHQWPATLVQPVGSPLSLECTVEGTSNPNLYWYRQAAGRGLQLLFYSVGIGQISSEVPQNLSASRPQDRQFILSSKKLLLSDSGFYLCAWRPRTSGFEGTQYFGPGTRLTVL.

This clonotype was seen a handful of times. This chain links TRBV12-3 or TRBV12-4 with TRBJ1-1; D might be TRBD1 (5 bases). Deletions cut 6 bases from V and 3 bases from J, with 14 bases between. The CDR3 sequence is 14 residues long. Written as DNA, the CDR3 is TGTGCCAGCAGGCAAGACAGCGGGCACACTGAAGCTTTCTTT. Encoded protein: CASRQDSGHTEAFF.

This chain uses TRBV15 with TRBJ1-5; D is unresolved. Between the trimmed V and J ends, which lost 5 bases and 1 base, there was a span of 12 bases. From germline, CDR1 is LNHNV and CDR2 YYDKDF (reference sequence). This CDR3 is 15 amino acids long. The CDR3 spells CATSWTEGSNQPQHF. The CDR3 DNA is TGTGCCACCAGCTGGACGGAAGGAAGCAATCAGCCCCAGCATTTT.